This TCR beta chain was found in a study of shared clonotypes between healthy human individuals. Study-wide points: Estimated clonotype richness was generally higher in naive than memory subsets.

Researchers ran the assay at a deep level. Libraries were prepared by immunoSEQ multiplex PCR; TCRdb keeps only in-frame clonotypes and omits some of them. The sample contains some 300,000 clones, more than 60% of which appear only once. With respect to this clone: Its cognate antigen is unknown.

Deletions cut 6 bases from V and 5 bases from J, with 11 bases between. This CDR3 spans 11 amino acids. CDR1 and CDR2 from the germline V gene are DFQATT and SNEGSKA (reference sequence). This sequence was found in a young man in good health. The sequencing input was memory CD4+ T cells sorted from blood. Documented subset: CD45RA-negative fraction. The V and J genes are TRBV20-1 and TRBJ2-7, with a possible D match to TRBD1 (5 bases). The chain's CDR3 is CSAGSGNEQYF. The CDR3, as DNA: TGCAGTGCAGGCTCAGGGAACGAGCAGTACTTC.